The rows below give T cell receptor beta chains drawn from one sample of a study of CD8 T cells in ankylosing spondylitis. TCRdb reanalysed the 5' RACE reads using MiXCR and keeps one entry per CDR3 protein. The data show 200,000 to 250,000 distinct CDR3 sequences, roughly a tenth seen once. Sequenced material: blood, either unsorted or a sorted T cell fraction (not recorded which). The source is a male donor with ankylosing spondylitis or in good health (not recorded which). CDR3s include the opening cysteine and the closing phenylalanine or tryptophan. A D gene is named only where the DNA matches it firmly. The size entry is marked missing in some rows and otherwise reads once, few, many or a size class.

cdr3_length d_call j_call clone_size v_call cdr3_nt cdr3_aa
14 TRBD2 TRBJ2-7 many TRBV18 TGTGCCAGCTCACCAAGCGGGGGGGCCCACGAGCAGTACTTC CASSPSGGAHEQYF
16 TRBD1 TRBJ1-1 many TRBV27 TGTGCCAGCAGTCCGCTACAGGGGCTGTGGAACACTGAAGCTTTCTTT CASSPLQGLWNTEAFF
17 TRBD2 TRBJ2-7 many TRBV5-1 TGCGCCAGCAGCGCACCGGGACTAGCGGGAGAGCGTTACGAGCAGTACTTC CASSAPGLAGERYEQYF
14 - TRBJ1-4 few TRBV7-2 TGTGCCAGCAGCTTGACAGCAACTAATGAAAAACTGTTTTTT CASSLTATNEKLFF
16 - TRBJ2-2 few TRBV5-6 TGTGCCAGCAGCTTGGCCAAAAGAGCGAACACCGGGGAGCTGTTTTTT CASSLAKRANTGELFF
13 - TRBJ1-2 many TRBV5-4 TGTGCCAGCAGCTTCGGTCCTAACTATGGCTACACCTTC CASSFGPNYGYTF
15 - TRBJ1-5 few TRBV6-6 TGTGCCAGCAAAAACCAATTGGGGGATAATCAGCCCCAGCATTTT CASKNQLGDNQPQHF
16 TRBD2 TRBJ2-3 few TRBV6-2/TRBV6-3 TGTGCCAGCAGTGCACATAGCGGGAGGCCCACAGATACGCAGTATTTT CASSAHSGRPTDTQYF
13 TRBD2 TRBJ2-3 many TRBV12-3/TRBV12-4 TGTGCCAGCAGTCATGGGACTAGCGGAACGCAGTATTTT CASSHGTSGTQYF
13 - TRBJ2-1 once TRBV7-3 TGTGCCAGCAGCTTATCTCCGGGGGATGAGCAGTTCTTC CASSLSPGDEQFF
14 - TRBJ2-2 many TRBV5-1 TGCGCCAGCAGCTTTGAAGGGGACACCGGGGAGCTGTTTTTT CASSFEGDTGELFF
13 TRBD2 TRBJ2-5 - TRBV2 TGTGCCAGCGAGCCCTTAGCGGGGCAGACCCAGTACTTC CASEPLAGQTQYF
14 - TRBJ2-7 many TRBV9 TGTGCCAGCAGCGTAGGAGGCGTTGCCTACGAGCAGTACTTC CASSVGGVAYEQYF
15 TRBD2 TRBJ2-7 many TRBV5-1 TGCGCCAGCAGCTTTACTAGCGATAATAGCAACGAGCAGTACTTC CASSFTSDNSNEQYF
13 - TRBJ2-2 many TRBV12-3/TRBV12-4 TGTGCCAGCAGCCCGACAGTAACCGGGGAGCTGTTTTTT CASSPTVTGELFF
17 - TRBJ2-7 few TRBV14 TGTGCCAGCAGCCAAGGCCAGAGATCCACTAGAGGATACGAGCAGTACTTC CASSQGQRSTRGYEQYF
16 - TRBJ2-7 few TRBV5-1 TGCGCCAGCAGCTTGGCCTGGGGGGGCGGAATAGACGAGCAGTACTTC CASSLAWGGGIDEQYF
15 - TRBJ1-1 many TRBV5-5 TGTGCCAGCAGCTTGGTGGCAGGGGATAGGGGTGAGGCTTTCTTT CASSLVAGDRGEAFF
18 TRBD2 TRBJ2-3 many TRBV6-5 TGTGCCAGCAGTTACTCGTTCCCCGCTAGCGGGAGCACAGATACGCAGTATTTT CASSYSFPASGSTDTQYF
13 - TRBJ1-1 many TRBV9 TGTGCCAGCAGCGTAGGGGCTTCCACTGAAGCTTTCTTT CASSVGASTEAFF
17 TRBD2 TRBJ2-5 - TRBV11-2 TGTGCCAGCAGCTTAAGGCCTAGCGGGGGTTCCCAAGAGACCCAGTACTTC CASSLRPSGGSQETQYF
14 - TRBJ1-1 few TRBV10-1 TGCGCCAGCAGCCGGGACTCCGCGAACACTGAAGCTTTCTTT CASSRDSANTEAFF